The text below deals with one T cell receptor beta chain. As to treatment: oral pan-JAK inhibitor, 5-10 mg twice daily. This entry belongs to a study of CD8+ T cells in alopecia areata. Background on the study: Among treated patients, severity was scored by affected scalp area percentage.

CDR3 size: 12 residues. Germline CDR1 is SQVTM and CDR2 is ANQGSEA. V was cut by 3 bases and J by 1 base, with 6 bases left in between. RNA was isolated and reverse transcribed to cDNA, the sequencing template. Using immunoSEQ multiplex PCR, the repertoire was profiled, and TCRdb retains in-frame clones only, with some absent. This sample yields 170,000 or so clones, of which about two thirds are seen a single time; approximately 0.91% belongs to the top ten. The material was CD4+ T cells sorted from blood, obtained at week 4, from a patient treated with tofacitinib. The source of this sequence is a human donor with alopecia areata. V and J are TRBV29-1 and TRBJ1-1; no reliable D call. This chain's CDR3 is CSVDGQNTEAFF. The CDR3 region has the DNA TGCAGCGTTGACGGCCAGAACACTGAAGCTTTCTTT.